A single sample gave rise to the 21 T cell receptor beta chains below, sequenced in a study of T cells in Graves' hyperthyroidism and ophthalmopathy (dated by TCRdb to the late 2010s). The protocol used for the library was multiplex PCR. Sequencer: Illumina HiSeq 2000. The TCR beta CDR3 regions were amplified from RNA transcripts. The first round of RT-PCR for the TCR CDR3 was performed with the HTBI primer set and the Qiagen OneStep RT-PCR kit. In TCRdb, the public reads were trimmed at Q25 with fastp and aligned with MiXCR, with productive beta chains retained. Under each unique CDR3 protein, matching rows form one entry showing the most common genes and DNA. Here the sample has about 560,000 distinct CDR3 sequences; around 15% occur a single time. The ten largest clones take up more than 11% of the sample. Material for sequencing was blood. The receptors stem from a woman between 35 and 50 years old with Graves' hyperthyroidism.

This clonotype showed up many times. The V and J genes are TRBV6-1 and TRBJ1-3, with 7 bases that match TRBD1. The V segment lost 6 bases and the J segment 4 bases; nucleotides outside the gene matches: 12. Germline V CDR1 and CDR2: MNHNS, SASEGT. CDR3 length: 16 residues. CDR3 DNA: TGTGCCAGCAGCACCCATACGACAGGGCCGGGAAACACCATATATTTT. Protein sequence: CASSTHTTGPGNTIYF.

Concerning this clonotype: One end of the junction does not line up with germline, which may come from a read error. The chain uses TRBV9 and TRBJ1-1, with D possibly TRBD1 on 5 matching bases. CDR1 and CDR2 (germline): SGDLS, YYNGEE. The CDR3 is made up of 15 amino acids. CDR3 sequence reads: CASTVSEGRNTEAFF. In DNA form, the CDR3 reads TGTGCCAGCACCGTAAGTGAGGGGCGCAACACTGAAGCTTTCTTT.

The chain uses TRBV12-3 or TRBV12-4 and TRBJ2-2; TRBD2 might be the D (6 bases). The CDR3 is 15 residues long. Trimming took 5 bases from V and 4 from J, leaving 14 bases between them. The CDR3 DNA sequence: TGTGCCAGCAGTGAACCGGGACTGGGCACCGGGGAGCTGTTTTTT. Protein sequence: CASSEPGLGTGELFF.

There are a few counts of this clonotype. The chain links TRBV5-5 to TRBJ2-2; no firm D call. Germline CDR1 and CDR2: SGHKS and YYEKEE (reference sequence). The CDR3 covers 16 residues. V was shortened by 3 bases and J by 2 bases, with 14 bases between the two germline ends. CDR3 residues: CASSSPLGTNTGELFF. The DNA for the CDR3 is TGTGCCAGCAGCTCCCCCCTGGGCACAAACACCGGGGAGCTGTTTTTT.

This clonotype was seen only a few times. This chain uses TRBV20-1 with TRBJ1-1, with 7 bases matching TRBD1. The CDR3 covers 14 residues. CDR1 DFQATT and CDR2 SNEGSKA come from the germline V gene (reference sequence). J gave up 5 bases and V 4 bases, and 10 bases lay outside the gene matches. In nucleotides, the CDR3 is TGCAGTGCTAAGCAGATTCAGGGGGTGACTGAAGCTTTCTTT. As protein: CSAKQIQGVTEAFF.

Comments on this clonotype: A single base separates this from a much larger clone, so it may be a read error. The CDR3 nucleotides are TGCGCCAGCAGCTGGGCCCGTCTAGCGGGAGACAATGAGCAGTTCTTC. The encoded protein is CASSWARLAGDNEQFF. The V call is TRBV5-1, the J call TRBJ2-1; 10 bases map to TRBD2. Per the germline V gene, CDR1 is SGHRS and CDR2 is YFSETQ. Germline trimming cut 3 bases from V and 5 bases from J; bases unmatched to any gene: 8. There are 16 residues in the CDR3.

This clonotype came up a few times. V is TRBV7-9 and J is TRBJ2-2; 10 positions match TRBD2. The CDR3 runs 15 residues. In germline, CDR1 is SEHNR, CDR2 FQNEAQ (reference sequence). The J segment lost 6 bases and the V segment lost 5 bases, leaving 6 bases of the junction unmatched. Here the CDR3 DNA reads TGTGCCAGCAGCATCCTGACTAGCGGGTCCGGGGAGCTGTTTTTT. It translates to CASSILTSGSGELFF.

The chain combines TRBV5-1 with TRBJ2-7; 9 bases agree with TRBD1. V trimming: 0 bases; J trimming: 4 bases; junction bases outside the gene matches: 5. In germline, CDR1 is SGHRS, CDR2 YFSETQ. The CDR3 sequence is 15 residues long. CDR3 DNA sequence: TGCGCCAGCAGCTTGGCCCCCGGGACAGGGTACGAGCAGTACTTC. Amino acids: CASSLAPGTGYEQYF.

The chain employs TRBV19 and TRBJ1-5; D unclear. Trimming pared 1 base from V and 5 bases from J, leaving 9 bases between. The CDR3 sequence is 14 residues long. The germline gives CDR1 LNHDA, CDR2 SQIVND (reference sequence). CDR3 residues: CASSIGQEHQPQHF. In DNA form, the CDR3 reads TGTGCCAGTAGTATAGGGCAGGAGCATCAGCCCCAGCATTTT.

Many counts were recorded for this clonotype. The rearrangement uses TRBV7-2 and TRBJ2-1; D is uncertain. V lost 5 bases, J lost 4 bases, and 12 bases lay in between. This CDR3 has 14 residues. Germline-derived CDR1 and CDR2 are SGHTA and FQGNSA. This CDR3 reads CASSTRERYNEQFF. The CDR3 DNA sequence: TGTGCCAGCAGCACCCGAGAAAGATACAATGAGCAGTTCTTC.

The genes are TRBV15 and TRBJ1-4, with D tentatively TRBD1 (5 bases). The germline gives CDR1 LNHNV, CDR2 YYDKDF (reference sequence). Between the trimmed V and J ends, which lost 8 bases and 0 bases, there was a span of 13 bases. The CDR3 length is 15 residues. CDR3 nucleotide sequence: TGTGCCACCCGACAGCCCACGGCAACTAATGAAAAACTGTTTTTT. Amino acids: CATRQPTATNEKLFF.

This clonotype occurred many times. The chain employs TRBV2 and TRBJ1-2, with D uncertain. Germline V gene sequence: CDR1 SNHLY, CDR2 FYNNEI. The CDR3 extends over 12 amino acids. Deletions cut 3 bases from V and 0 bases from J, with 2 bases between. The CDR3 sequence: CASSDPNYGYTF. The DNA of the CDR3 is TGTGCCAGCAGTGATCCTAACTATGGCTACACCTTC.

This clonotype was counted ten times or more. The chain uses TRBV6-1 and TRBJ2-7; TRBD1 aligns across 7 bases. This CDR3 comprises 14 residues. V lost 5 bases to trimming and J lost 3 bases; unmatched junction nucleotides: 7. Germline-derived CDR1 and CDR2 are MNHNS and SASEGT. CDR3 DNA: TGTGCCAGCAGTTCCCCGGGACAGAACTACGAGCAGTACTTC. Its protein is CASSSPGQNYEQYF.

This clonotype has ten or more counts. V and J are TRBV28 and TRBJ2-1, with TRBD1 as a possible D gene (6 bases). V lost 2 bases and J 5 bases, leaving 10 bases between the germline ends. This CDR3 region has 14 residues. CDR1 and CDR2 (germline): MDHEN, SYDVKM. The chain's CDR3 is CASSLRDNDNEQFF. CDR3 bases: TGTGCCAGCAGTTTAAGGGACAACGACAATGAGCAGTTCTTC. The variable domain in full, completed from reference TRBV28 and TRBJ2-1, reads DVKVTQSSRYLVKRTGEKVFLECVQDMDHENMFWYRQDPGLGLRLIYFSYDVKMKEKGDIPEGYSVSREKKERFSLILESASTNQTSMYLCASSLRDNDNEQFFGPGTRLTVL.

Notes on this clonotype: This may be a read error, as it is one base from a much larger clone. V and J are TRBV18 and TRBJ2-5; D is undetermined. CDR1 is KGHSH and CDR2 is LQKENI in the germline V gene. This CDR3 has 13 amino acids. The CDR3 nucleotides are TGTGCCAGCTCACCATTCCAACAAGGGACCCAGTACTTC. This translates into CASSPFQQGTQYF.

This clonotype was seen ten or more times. This rearrangement joins TRBV5-8 to TRBJ1-1; D not resolved. V lost 0 bases and J 1 base, leaving 4 bases between the germline ends. Looked up from germline, CDR1 is SGHTS and CDR2 is YDEGEE. The CDR3 runs to 13 residues. CDR3 sequence (DNA): TGTGCCAGCAGCTTGGCCAAGAACACTGAAGCTTTCTTT. Protein product: CASSLAKNTEAFF.

At least ten counts were recorded for this clonotype. V and J are TRBV5-1 and TRBJ2-3, with 7 bases aligning to TRBD2. Germline V CDR1 and CDR2: SGHRS, YFSETQ. The CDR3 has 16 residues. With 4 bases clipped from V and 3 bases from J, the junction kept 11 bases outside the gene matches. This chain's CDR3 is CASSERASGSTDTQYF. The DNA of the CDR3 is TGCGCCAGCAGCGAGAGGGCTAGCGGTTCTACAGATACGCAGTATTTT.

This clonotype was seen many times. V is TRBV29-1 and J is TRBJ2-6; 11 bases map to TRBD2. The CDR3 has 18 residues. Trimming at V came to 1 base and at J to 5 bases, leaving 10 bases not matched to a gene. The germline V gene has CDR1 SQVTM and CDR2 ANQGSEA. The CDR3 loop is CSVEAPGTSGVRANVLTF. Here the CDR3 DNA reads TGCAGCGTTGAAGCGCCCGGGACTAGCGGAGTAAGGGCCAACGTCCTGACTTTC.

This clonotype was seen many times. This chain uses TRBV6-1 with TRBJ1-5; the D gene is possibly TRBD1 (5 bases). V gave up 3 bases and J gave up 5 bases, with 29 bases separating them. This CDR3 spans 20 amino acids. Germline CDR1 and CDR2: MNHNS and SASEGT. Here the CDR3 DNA reads TGTGCCAGCAGTGATTTTGTCCGGGGCACCGTATCACTTGGCTATCAGCCCCAGCATTTT. This translates into CASSDFVRGTVSLGYQPQHF.

In regard to this clonotype: A read error may explain this, as a much larger clone is one base away. The rearrangement uses TRBV20-1 and TRBJ2-7, with D perhaps given as TRBD1 or TRBD2 (7 bases each). The CDR3 is made up of 13 amino acids. Germline loops: CDR1 DFQATT, CDR2 SNEGSKA (reference sequence). In nucleotides, the CDR3 is TGCAGTGCCAGGGGGAGGGCCTCTCTCGAGCAGTGCTTC. Protein sequence: CSARGRASLEQCF.

Note on this clonotype: It may be a read error: a sequence one base away is much more abundant. The J gene is TRBJ2-7, the V gene TRBV20-1; D call uncertain. Germline assignment: CDR1 DFQATT and CDR2 SNEGSKA (reference sequence). Trimming cost V 8 bases and J 5 bases, with 10 bases left between them. This CDR3 spans 10 amino acids. Here the CDR3 reads CSTHQDEQYF. In DNA form, the CDR3 reads TGCAGTACTCATCAAGACGAGCAGTACTTC.